Described below is a single TCR beta chain sequence and its context. Its target is unknown. The CDR3 has 16 residues. With 8 bases clipped from V and 8 bases from J, the junction kept 16 bases outside the gene matches. CDR1 is LNHNV and CDR2 is YYDKDF in the germline V gene (reference sequence). With 60 Vbeta and 13 Jbeta primers, the PCR was carried out. Some clones are missing from TCRdb's copy, which holds only in-frame ones; the method was immunoSEQ multiplex PCR. The data hold 100,000 to 150,000 clones, with 78% observed a single time. This sample is part of a study of cytomegalovirus exposure and HLA in healthy donors. The study, taken as a whole, reports: Later on, a genetic analysis was performed. It linked a missense variant in DCLRE1C with V- and J-gene trimming of TCR beta.

The chain combines TRBV15 with TRBJ2-1; 9 bases are a match to TRBD2. The sequence came from a woman between 40 and 55 years old in good health and CMV-seronegative. The sequencing input was PBMCs. The CDR3 DNA is TGTGCCACCGAACAAATCGGCGGGAGGGCCATCGATGAGCAGTTCTTC. Protein: CATEQIGGRAIDEQFF.